The 17 T cell receptor beta chains below all came from one sample that was sequenced in a study of technical replicates of blood from several donors. Profiling relied on immunoSEQ multiplex PCR, and the TCRdb table lists in-frame clones only, not all of them. The sample shows about 14,000 clones, over 70% of them seen only once. Sample: PBMCs. These receptors all come from a human donor in good health.

This chain uses TRBV7-6 with TRBJ2-5; TRBD1 agrees at 12 bases. This CDR3 has 13 residues. Per the germline V gene, CDR1 is SGHVS and CDR2 is FNYEAQ. V dropped 5 bases and J dropped 12; count of bases not matched to a gene: 7. CDR3 sequence: CASSLMGQGAEYF. Written as DNA, the CDR3 is TGTGCCAGCAGCCTTATGGGACAGGGGGCCGAGTACTTC.

The chain uses TRBV27 and TRBJ2-7; unclear D gene. V was trimmed by 3 bases and J by 0 bases, leaving 3 bases between them. Germline loops: CDR1 MNHEY, CDR2 SMNVEV (reference sequence). The CDR3 spans 12 residues. CDR3 DNA: TGTGCCAGCAGTTTTAACTCCTACGAGCAGTACTTC. Encoded protein: CASSFNSYEQYF.

V and J are TRBV6-1 and TRBJ1-1; D is undetermined. This CDR3 is built from 12 residues. Trimming left V 3 bases short and J 7 bases short, with 9 bases between. Germline V gene lookup returns CDR1 MNHNS and CDR2 SASEGT. The CDR3 nucleotides are TGTGCCAGCAGTGATCGGTCACGTGAAGCTTTCTTT. Translated, it gives CASSDRSREAFF.

This rearrangement joins TRBV4-1 to TRBJ2-7; D remains unclear. Looked up from germline, CDR1 is MGHRA and CDR2 is YSYEKL. V gave up 0 bases and J gave up 0 bases, with 27 bases separating them. This CDR3 is built from 21 residues. In DNA, the CDR3 is TGCGCCAGCAGCCAAGATTCGATGTTCGTGTCTATTGCGGCCCGCTCCTACGAGCAGTACTTC. Residues: CASSQDSMFVSIAARSYEQYF.

This clone has a single count. Here the CDR3 reads CASSLRDRSSYTF. DNA of the CDR3: TGTGCCAGCAGTCTCCGGGACAGGAGCTCTTACACCTTC. The rearrangement uses TRBV27 and TRBJ1-2; 8 bases align to TRBD1. CDR3 length: 13 amino acids. The junction had 10 bases not matched to a gene; V was cut back by 5 bases and J by 11 bases. Germline CDR1 is MNHEY and CDR2 is SMNVEV (reference sequence).

This CDR3 reads CASSAEGGRWYEQFF. The CDR3 DNA is TGTGCCAGCAGCGCAGAGGGAGGCCGGTGGTACGAGCAGTTCTTC. J is TRBJ2-1 and V is TRBV9; a possible D gene is TRBD2 (6 bases). The CDR3 spans 15 residues. Germline V gene data show CDR1 as SGDLS and CDR2 as YYNGEE. Trimming took off 3 bases at V and 10 bases at J, with 20 bases between the two ends.

The rearrangement uses TRBV11-2 and TRBJ2-3, with 9 bases lining up with TRBD2. CDR3 length: 15 amino acids. The junction had 3 bases not matched to a gene; V was cut back by 5 bases and J by 0 bases. CDR1 SGHAT and CDR2 FQNNGV come from the germline V gene. Written as DNA, the CDR3 is TGTGCCAGCAGCCCAGGGACTAGCAGCACAGATACGCAGTATTTT. Its protein is CASSPGTSSTDTQYF.

The chain carries TRBV19 and TRBJ1-2; TRBD1 is a possible D gene (5 bases). This CDR3 comprises 14 residues. Per germline, CDR1 LNHDA and CDR2 SQIVND (reference sequence). Trimming took 4 bases from V and 4 from J, leaving 13 bases between them. The DNA of the CDR3 is TGTGCCAGTAGTACCCCGGGGGGGGGCTATGGCTACACCTTC. It codes for CASSTPGGGYGYTF.

The chain uses TRBV30 and TRBJ2-5; D remains unclear. The V gene lost 3 bases and the J gene lost 5 bases, with 7 bases spanning the gap. Germline assignment: CDR1 GTSNPN and CDR2 SVGIG (reference sequence). The CDR3 is made up of 11 amino acids. CDR3: CAWSSRETQYF. CDR3 nucleotides: TGTGCCTGGAGCTCCCGGGAGACCCAGTACTTC.

The chain recombines TRBV7-9 with TRBJ2-7; 8 nucleotides agree with TRBD1. CDR1 SEHNR and CDR2 FQNEAQ come from the germline V gene (reference sequence). This CDR3 has 15 amino acids. The trim removed 5 bases at V and 0 bases at J, leaving 6 bases unmatched. The CDR3 is CASSPRTGSSYEQYF. CDR3 nucleotides: TGTGCCAGCAGCCCCCGGACAGGGAGCTCCTACGAGCAGTACTTC.

V gene TRBV30 combines with J gene TRBJ1-4, with D unresolved. The germline V gene encodes CDR1 GTSNPN and CDR2 SVGIG (reference sequence). CDR3 size: 13 residues. Trimming removed 3 bases at V and 8 bases at J, with 13 bases between. The CDR3 here is CAWRSNPGEKLFF. DNA for the CDR3: TGTGCCTGGAGATCCAACCCGGGAGAAAAACTGTTTTTT.

CDR3 in amino acids: CASRPRGRGTDNEQFF. CDR3 sequence (DNA): TGTGCCAGCAGACCCCGTGGACGGGGGACCGACAATGAGCAGTTCTTC. The V and J genes are TRBV6-6 and TRBJ2-1, with D possibly TRBD2 on 6 matching bases. The CDR3 runs 16 residues. The V gene lost 6 bases and the J gene lost 5 bases, with 20 bases spanning the gap. In germline, CDR1 is MNHNY, CDR2 SVGAGI (reference sequence).

The V and J genes are TRBV18 and TRBJ2-1, with 9 bases that match TRBD2. Germline CDR1 and CDR2: KGHSH and LQKENI. The J segment lost 4 bases and the V segment lost 0 bases, leaving 4 bases of the junction unmatched. This CDR3 has 16 amino acids. The CDR3 region is CASSPPSGSQYNEQFF. DNA of the CDR3: TGTGCCAGCTCACCACCTAGCGGGAGTCAATACAATGAGCAGTTCTTC.

This chain links TRBV7-9 with TRBJ2-1; 8 nucleotides match TRBD2. CDR1 is SEHNR, CDR2 FQNEAQ, per germline (reference sequence). The trim removed 2 bases at V and 6 bases at J, leaving 6 bases unmatched. The CDR3 runs to 15 residues. The CDR3 DNA sequence: TGTGCCAGCAGCTTACTGGCGGGGGGCCTCAATGAGCAGTTCTTC. The encoded protein is CASSLLAGGLNEQFF.

The chain couples TRBV28 to TRBJ1-4, with 8 bases matching TRBD1. The CDR3 consists of 15 residues. Germline V CDR1 and CDR2: MDHEN, SYDVKM. V shed 2 bases and J 6 bases; nucleotides not matched to a gene: 5. The CDR3 nucleotides read TGTGCCAGCAGTTTAGCCGGACAGGGAGATGAAAAACTGTTTTTT. It encodes CASSLAGQGDEKLFF.

The chain links TRBV5-1 to TRBJ2-5; weak D call: TRBD2 (6 bases). This CDR3 has 15 residues. Germline CDR1 is SGHRS and CDR2 is YFSETQ. The V gene lost 0 bases and the J gene lost 5 bases, with 14 bases spanning the gap. The CDR3 nucleotides are TGCGCCAGCAGCTTGGAAGTCGCGGGACCGGAGACCCAGTACTTC. Translation: CASSLEVAGPETQYF. Based on the CDR3 plus reference TRBV5-1 and TRBJ2-5, the full variable domain is KAGVTQTPRYLIKTRGQQVTLSCSPISGHRSVSWYQQTPGQGLQFLFEYFSETQRNKGNFPGRFSGRQFSNSRSEMNVSTLELGDSALYLCASSLEVAGPETQYFGPGTRLLVL.

J is TRBJ1-5 and V is TRBV5-6; the match to TRBD1 covers 7 bases. CDR1 and CDR2 (germline): SGHDT, YYEEEE. V trimming: 0 bases; J trimming: 3 bases; junction bases outside the gene matches: 6. The CDR3 sequence is 16 residues long. CDR3 sequence reads: CASSLARDSYNQPQHF. CDR3 DNA: TGTGCCAGCAGCTTGGCCCGGGACAGCTACAATCAGCCCCAGCATTTT. The full variable domain, its missing parts supplied by reference TRBV5-6 and TRBJ1-5, is DAGVTQSPTHLIKTRGQQVTLRCSPKSGHDTVSWYQQALGQGPQFIFQYYEEEERQRGNFPDRFSGHQFPNYSSELNVNALLLGDSALYLCASSLARDSYNQPQHFGDGTRLSIL.